The entry below gives a single T cell receptor beta chain sequence along with its context. These data come from a study of blood T cell repertoires in COVID-19. As for the study in general: Specimens from acute and convalescent COVID-19 originated in the United States, Italy and Spain. T cells, B-cell-depleted T cells, or PBMCs supplied cDNA or gDNA.

As originally analysed: Amplifying reference gene primers gave estimates of nucleated cell counts. Method: immunoSEQ multiplex PCR; TCRdb's copy keeps in-frame clones and lacks some. The V and J calls and clone size come from that table; D and trimming were worked out from the DNA. The data show more than 100,000 clones, roughly 80% seen once. The V gene's germline CDR1 is MNHEY and CDR2 SVGAGI. With V trimmed by 5 bases and J by 6 bases, 2 bases remained unmatched. This CDR3 has 12 residues. The sequence derives from a man in his sixties with acute or convalescent COVID-19. Sequenced input: peripheral blood. V is TRBV6-5 and J is TRBJ1-2; 8 bases are shared with TRBD1. In nucleotides, the CDR3 is TGTGCCAGCAGTCGGGACAGGCATGGCTACACCTTC. Translation gives CASSRDRHGYTF.